This T cell receptor beta chain was found in a study of shared clonotypes between healthy human individuals. CDR1 and CDR2 (germline): MNHEY, SVGAGI. The CDR3 covers 13 residues. The authors split each subset's genomic DNA evenly across several immunoSEQ plates. TCRdb keeps only in-frame clones here, not all; method: immunoSEQ multiplex PCR. The data show millions of clones, 90% to 95% seen once. Study-wide points: Generally, naive subsets (rather than memory subsets) showed larger estimated richness.

Comments on this clone: Its specificity is not known. This CDR3 is also generated by other DNA sequences in the sample.

The source material was naive CD4+ T cells sorted from blood. The subset denotes: CD45RA+ positively selected. The chain is built from TRBV6-5 and TRBJ1-4, with D perhaps matching TRBD1 (5 bases). This TCR derives from a man aged 18 to 30 in good health. The CDR3 nucleotides are TGTGCATCAGGGCGTGCAACTAATGAAAAACTGTTTTTT. It specifies CASGRATNEKLFF.